The 20 T cell receptor beta chains given below trace back to one sample, sequenced in a study of blood T cell repertoires in COVID-19. The table came from immunoSEQ multiplex PCR; TCRdb's copy has only in-frame clones and leaves some out. Of some 250,000 clones listed, about nine tenths are singletons. Material for sequencing was PBMCs or T cells enriched from blood (not recorded which). Every receptor here comes from a human donor in a cohort exposed to, infected with or recovered from COVID-19 (not recorded which). The donor label of this sample is uncertain.

V usage is TRBV24-1 and J usage is TRBJ1-1; D is unresolved. Trimming removed 2 bases at V and 5 bases at J, with 17 bases between. The CDR3 length is 16 residues. Per the germline V gene, CDR1 is KGHDR and CDR2 is SFDVKD. CDR3 DNA sequence: TGTGCCACCAGTGATTCCGGGGAGGGCGCGGGGACTGAAGCTTTCTTT. Translated, it gives CATSDSGEGAGTEAFF.

The chain carries TRBV11-1 and TRBJ1-1; unclear D gene. The V end was cut by 2 bases, the J end by 6 bases, with 4 bases between. Per germline, CDR1 SGHAT and CDR2 FQDESV (reference sequence). The CDR3 length is 11 residues. CDR3 residues: CASSLSSEAFF. The CDR3 coding sequence is TGTGCCAGCAGCTTATCGTCTGAAGCTTTCTTT. The whole variable domain, filled in from reference TRBV11-1 and TRBJ1-1, reads EAEVAQSPRYKITEKSQAVAFWCDPISGHATLYWYRQILGQGPELLVQFQDESVVDDSQLPKDRFSAERLKGVDSTLKIQPAELGDSAMYLCASSLSSEAFFGQGTRLTVV.

The chain uses TRBV27 and TRBJ2-1; TRBD2 agrees at 11 bases. Per germline, CDR1 MNHEY and CDR2 SMNVEV (reference sequence). CDR3 length equals 14 residues. Germline trimming cut 5 bases from V and 6 bases from J; bases unmatched to any gene: 3. The CDR3 DNA reads as TGTGCCAGCAGTCGGGGACTAGCGGTCAATGAGCAGTTCTTC. This translates into CASSRGLAVNEQFF.

The V gene is TRBV5-5, the J gene TRBJ1-2; D unresolved. V lost 4 bases to trimming and J lost 3 bases, with 13 bases between them. In germline, CDR1 is SGHKS, CDR2 YYEKEE (reference sequence). CDR3 length: 14 amino acids. The CDR3 loop reads CASSTDTAHYGYTF. The CDR3 region has the DNA TGTGCCAGCAGCACAGATACTGCTCACTATGGCTACACCTTC.

The chain combines TRBV7-2 with TRBJ1-6, with a possible D match to TRBD1 (5 bases). The length of the CDR3 is 14 residues. V was trimmed by 1 base and J by 4 bases, leaving 5 bases between them. The germline CDR1 and CDR2 sequences are SGHTA and FQGNSA. DNA of the CDR3: TGTGCCAGCAGCTTAGGGACATATAATTCACCCCTCCACTTT. It translates to CASSLGTYNSPLHF.

This chain connects TRBV5-1 to TRBJ1-1; D not resolved. The CDR3 totals 12 residues. Germline V gene sequence: CDR1 SGHRS, CDR2 YFSETQ. Trimming left V 5 bases short and J 7 bases short, with 12 bases between. CDR3 residues: CASRGEGREAFF. Here the CDR3 DNA reads TGCGCCAGCAGGGGTGAGGGTCGTGAAGCTTTCTTT.

The rearrangement uses TRBV7-8 and TRBJ1-3; tentative D call: TRBD1 (5 bases). The ends were cut back, 5 bases at V and 4 bases at J, with 21 bases in the middle. CDR3 length: 17 residues. The germline gives CDR1 SGHVS, CDR2 FQNEAQ. CDR3 nucleotide sequence: TGTGCCAGCAGCCTCTCGCGCGTTGGCAGGGCAGGAAACACCATATATTTT. Protein sequence: CASSLSRVGRAGNTIYF.

CDR3 in amino acids: CASSLSGGGTQYF. CDR3 in DNA: TGCGCCAGCAGCTTGTCTGGAGGAGGGACCCAGTACTTC. The rearrangement joins TRBV5-1 to TRBJ2-5; the D gene is possibly TRBD2 (5 bases). The CDR3 consists of 13 residues. Looked up from germline, CDR1 is SGHRS and CDR2 is YFSETQ. Trimming took 1 base from V and 7 from J, leaving 11 bases between them.

The J gene is TRBJ2-1, the V gene TRBV9, with D possibly TRBD2 on 5 matching bases. CDR1 is SGDLS, CDR2 YYNGEE, per germline. CDR3 length: 14 residues. The V gene lost 0 bases and the J gene lost 6 bases, with 10 bases spanning the gap. This chain's CDR3 is CASSVGGSFNEQFF. CDR3 nucleotides: TGTGCCAGCAGCGTAGGAGGGAGTTTCAATGAGCAGTTCTTC.

V gene TRBV19 combines with J gene TRBJ1-1; 9 nucleotides match TRBD1. Germline CDR1 and CDR2: LNHDA and SQIVND (reference sequence). The CDR3 is made up of 16 amino acids. V trimming: 5 bases; J trimming: 2 bases; junction bases outside the gene matches: 9. CDR3 DNA: TGTGCCAGTAGTGAACAGGGGGCAGGGGGAAACACTGAAGCTTTCTTT. It encodes CASSEQGAGGNTEAFF.

V is TRBV7-9 and J is TRBJ1-1; D unresolved. The CDR3 totals 13 residues. The V end lost 1 base, the J end lost 8 bases, and 11 bases lay between the germline ends. Germline V gene data show CDR1 as SEHNR and CDR2 as FQNEAQ (reference sequence). DNA for the CDR3: TGTGCCAGCAGCTTAGAGGCTAGGCGAGAAGCTTTCTTT. Translating it yields CASSLEARREAFF.

The genes are TRBV7-9 and TRBJ2-1, with 7 bases that match TRBD1. The CDR3 loop spans 15 amino acids. The ends lost 8 bases at V and 4 bases at J; junction bases unmatched: 11. CDR1 is SEHNR and CDR2 is FQNEAQ in the germline V gene (reference sequence). CDR3 loop: CASAPGTASYNEQFF. In DNA form, the CDR3 reads TGTGCCAGCGCTCCCGGGACAGCCTCTTACAATGAGCAGTTCTTC.

This chain uses TRBV6-2 or TRBV6-3 with TRBJ2-5; 10 nucleotides agree with TRBD2. Germline CDR1 MNHEY, CDR2 SVGEGT. This CDR3 is built from 15 residues. V was clipped by 2 bases and J by 4 bases; unmatched bases: 4. This chain's CDR3 is CASSYNSGRAETQYF. The CDR3 region has the DNA TGTGCCAGCAGTTACAACAGCGGGAGGGCAGAGACCCAGTACTTC.

This chain uses TRBV2 with TRBJ2-3, with unresolved D. Germline V gives CDR1 SNHLY, CDR2 FYNNEI. The CDR3 contains 13 residues. V was clipped by 6 bases and J by 9 bases, with 16 bases between them. CDR3 sequence: CASRRLERGTQYF. In nucleotides, the CDR3 is TGTGCCAGCAGACGATTGGAGCGAGGAACGCAGTATTTT. The entire variable domain, with the rest obtained from reference TRBV2 and TRBJ2-3, is as follows: EPEVTQTPSHQVTQMGQEVILRCVPISNHLYFYWYRQILGQKVEFLVSFYNNEISEKSEIFDDQFSVERPDGSNFTLKIRSTKLEDSAMYFCASRRLERGTQYFGPGTRLTVL.

Only one count was recorded for this clone. The chain joins TRBV27 to TRBJ1-5, with D possibly matching TRBD1 (6 bases). This CDR3 comprises 14 residues. The V end was cut by 6 bases, the J end by 3 bases, with 12 bases between. Germline CDR1 MNHEY, CDR2 SMNVEV (reference sequence). CDR3: CASSTTGNNQPQHF. The CDR3, as DNA: TGTGCCAGCAGCACTACAGGGAACAATCAGCCCCAGCATTTT.

This chain joins TRBV29-1 and TRBJ2-5; the D is unclear. Trimming took off 6 bases at V and 4 bases at J, with 18 bases between the two ends. The length of the CDR3 is 14 residues. Germline CDR1 SQVTM, CDR2 ANQGSEA. The CDR3 bases are TGCAGCGTGGTTTTGAGAGAACGGGTAGAGACCCAGTACTTC. Translating it yields CSVVLRERVETQYF.

The rearrangement joins TRBV5-1 to TRBJ2-5; 7 bases are shared with TRBD2. Looked up from germline, CDR1 is SGHRS and CDR2 is YFSETQ. The J segment lost 0 bases and the V segment lost 4 bases, leaving 6 bases of the junction unmatched. The CDR3 has 15 residues. Here the CDR3 DNA reads TGCGCCAGCAGCCCGTTCGGGGGGAACCAAGAGACCCAGTACTTC. Amino acids: CASSPFGGNQETQYF.

The chain has TRBV7-9 and TRBJ2-1; 12 positions match TRBD2. This CDR3 has 15 amino acids. Germline lookup yields CDR1 SEHNR and CDR2 FQNEAQ (reference sequence). V was pared by 5 bases and J by 3 bases, with 2 bases of the junction left unmatched. The CDR3 coding sequence is TGTGCCAGCAGCCCACTAGCGGGGGGCTACAATGAGCAGTTCTTC. Translating it yields CASSPLAGGYNEQFF.

This rearrangement joins TRBV5-1 to TRBJ2-5; D possibly corresponds to TRBD1 (6 bases). Germline-derived CDR1 and CDR2 are SGHRS and YFSETQ. V was trimmed by 0 bases and J by 3 bases, leaving 12 bases between them. This CDR3 spans 15 amino acids. CDR3 residues: CASSLGRDTKETQYF. In DNA form, the CDR3 reads TGCGCCAGCAGCTTGGGTAGGGACACGAAAGAGACCCAGTACTTC.

This chain joins TRBV14 and TRBJ2-7; D uncertain. Looked up from germline, CDR1 is SGHDN and CDR2 is FVKESK. Trimming stripped 4 bases from V and 4 bases from J, with 8 bases between. This CDR3 comprises 12 residues. The CDR3 sequence is CASSRFSYEQYF. The CDR3 DNA follows: TGTGCCAGCAGCCGCTTCAGTTACGAGCAGTACTTC.